Listed below are T cell receptor beta chains from one sample, sequenced in a study of CD8 T cells in Susac syndrome. MiXCR, run by TCRdb on the immunoSEQ multiplex PCR reads, gives a single entry per CDR3 protein. The sample includes around 130,000 distinct CDR3 sequences, 90% to 95% of them seen just once. Sequenced sample: CD8+ T cells from PBMCs. These receptors originate from a human donor with multiple sclerosis. Both conserved end residues are part of each CDR3. The order of the fields is J gene, CDR3 length, D gene, V gene, clone size, CDR3 DNA, CDR3 protein. D genes are given only for firm matches. Expanded clones get a size class; other rows say once, few or many, or leave the size out.

J: TRBJ2-5
length: 13
D: .
V: TRBV19
size: .
DNA: TGTGCCAGCGCAACGGACGGTGAAGAGACCCAGTACTTC
CDR3: CASATDGEETQYF

J: TRBJ1-1
length: 12
D: .
V: TRBV9
size: .
DNA: TGTGCCAGCAGCGTAGAGGGGACAAGGGCTTTCTTT
CDR3: CASSVEGTRAFF

J: TRBJ1-1
length: 12
D: .
V: TRBV30
size: .
DNA: TGTGCCTGGTACTTGGCGGGCACTGAAGCTTTCTTT
CDR3: CAWYLAGTEAFF

J: TRBJ1-5
length: 15
D: .
V: TRBV7-2
size: .
DNA: TGTGCCAGCAGCCTAGGACTGGGGAGCAATCAGCCCCAGCATTTT
CDR3: CASSLGLGSNQPQHF

J: TRBJ2-5
length: 11
D: .
V: TRBV27
size: .
DNA: TGTGCCAGCAGCTGGGGCAAGACCCAGTACTTC
CDR3: CASSWGKTQYF

J: TRBJ2-5
length: 14
D: TRBD2
V: TRBV13
size: .
DNA: TGTGCCAGCTCCACTAGCGGATTACAAGAGACCCAGTACTTC
CDR3: CASSTSGLQETQYF

J: TRBJ1-3
length: 14
D: .
V: TRBV6-5
size: .
DNA: TGTGCCAGCAGCCTCCAGATTTCTGGAAACACCATATATTTT
CDR3: CASSLQISGNTIYF

J: TRBJ2-7
length: 11
D: .
V: TRBV28
size: .
DNA: TGTGCCAGCAGTTTGGGGAAAGAGCAGTACTTC
CDR3: CASSLGKEQYF

J: TRBJ2-7
length: 14
D: TRBD1
V: TRBV23-1
size: .
DNA: TGCGCCAGCCGTAAACAGGGGGGAACCTACGAGCAGTACTTC
CDR3: CASRKQGGTYEQYF

J: TRBJ2-7
length: 16
D: .
V: TRBV4-2
size: .
DNA: TGTGCCAGCAGCCAAGAGGATTTGGACCACTCCTACGAGCAGTACTTC
CDR3: CASSQEDLDHSYEQYF

J: TRBJ2-1
length: 15
D: .
V: TRBV28
size: .
DNA: TGTGCCAGCAGTATATGGCCAGTCCAGGTTGATGAGCAGTTCTTC
CDR3: CASSIWPVQVDEQFF

J: TRBJ1-2
length: 14
D: .
V: TRBV30
size: once
DNA: TGTGCCTGGAGCCTATGGACAGAAAACTATGGCTACACCTTC
CDR3: CAWSLWTENYGYTF

J: TRBJ2-7
length: 13
D: .
V: TRBV4-1
size: .
DNA: TGCGCCAGCAGCCAAATCCAGGGCTACGAGCAGTACTTC
CDR3: CASSQIQGYEQYF

J: TRBJ2-5
length: 16
D: .
V: TRBV19
size: .
DNA: TGTGCCAGTAGTGAAGGGATAGCGGAACTCCAAGAGACCCAGTACTTC
CDR3: CASSEGIAELQETQYF

J: TRBJ2-1
length: 18
D: .
V: TRBV4-3
size: once
DNA: TGCGCCAGCAGCGAAGTTTCCCCCTCGGGACCGTCACACAATGAGCAGTTCTTC
CDR3: CASSEVSPSGPSHNEQFF

J: TRBJ2-7
length: 14
D: TRBD1
V: TRBV9
size: .
DNA: TGTGCCAGCAGCGGAACAGGGGATTGGAACGAGCAGTACTTC
CDR3: CASSGTGDWNEQYF

J: TRBJ2-7
length: 14
D: TRBD2
V: TRBV20-1
size: .
DNA: TGCAGTGCCCCTGGACTAGCGGGCTCCTACGAGCAGTACTTC
CDR3: CSAPGLAGSYEQYF

J: TRBJ2-7
length: 13
D: .
V: TRBV4-2
size: once
DNA: TGTGCCAGCAGCCCATCAGACCCCTACGAGCAGTACTTC
CDR3: CASSPSDPYEQYF

J: TRBJ2-5
length: 12
D: .
V: TRBV7-9
size: .
DNA: TGTGCCAGCAGCTTGGGACTAGAGACCCAGTACTTC
CDR3: CASSLGLETQYF

J: TRBJ1-2
length: 13
D: .
V: TRBV6-1
size: .
DNA: TGTGCCAGCAACAACGCACAGGAGGTTGGCTACACCTTC
CDR3: CASNNAQEVGYTF

J: TRBJ1-2
length: 14
D: .
V: TRBV20-1
size: .
DNA: TGCAGTGCTACGGACCGTCACGGTGGCTATGGCTACACCTTC
CDR3: CSATDRHGGYGYTF

J: TRBJ1-1
length: 14
D: .
V: TRBV13
size: .
DNA: TGTGCCAGCAGCTTAGGGCGGGCGAACACTGAAGCTTTCTTT
CDR3: CASSLGRANTEAFF

J: TRBJ2-7
length: 18
D: TRBD1
V: TRBV10-3
size: .
DNA: TGTGCCATCAGTGAGTCGACGGGACAGGGGAAAAGCTCCTACGAGCAGTACTTC
CDR3: CAISESTGQGKSSYEQYF

J: TRBJ2-7
length: 15
D: .
V: TRBV27
size: once
DNA: TGTGCCAGCAGTTCCACACCGGGACTGAACTACGAGCAGTACTTC
CDR3: CASSSTPGLNYEQYF

J: TRBJ2-7
length: 13
D: .
V: TRBV28
size: .
DNA: TGTGCCAGCAGGCCCGGGACGAACTACGAGCAGTACTTC
CDR3: CASRPGTNYEQYF

J: TRBJ1-5
length: 15
D: .
V: TRBV27
size: .
DNA: TGTGCCAGCAGTTTAGGGGGCGCGGGGAATCAGCCCCAGCATTTT
CDR3: CASSLGGAGNQPQHF

J: TRBJ2-4
length: 15
D: .
V: TRBV5-4
size: .
DNA: TGTGCCAGCAGCTTGGGGGTCGGAGCCAAAAACATTCAGTACTTC
CDR3: CASSLGVGAKNIQYF

J: TRBJ2-7
length: 12
D: .
V: TRBV30
size: .
DNA: TGTGCCTGGAGTCCTAGCTCCTACGAGCAGTACTTC
CDR3: CAWSPSSYEQYF

J: TRBJ1-2
length: 10
D: .
V: TRBV29-1
size: .
DNA: TGCAGCGTTGTGTCAGGCGGCTACACCTTC
CDR3: CSVVSGGYTF

J: TRBJ1-2
length: 13
D: .
V: TRBV29-1
size: .
DNA: TGCAGCGTTGAGACAGCACTATCCTATGGCTACACCTTC
CDR3: CSVETALSYGYTF

J: TRBJ1-3
length: 14
D: .
V: TRBV2
size: .
DNA: TGTGCCAGCGACAGGCCCTTCTCTGGAAACACCATATATTTT
CDR3: CASDRPFSGNTIYF

J: TRBJ2-1
length: 15
D: .
V: TRBV4-2
size: .
DNA: TGTGCCAGCAGCCAAGAAGAGGTCCTATACAATGAGCAGTTCTTC
CDR3: CASSQEEVLYNEQFF

J: TRBJ2-7
length: 14
D: TRBD2
V: TRBV3-1
size: .
DNA: TGTGCCAGCAGCAGTACGGGACTAGCGGAAGAGCAGTACTTC
CDR3: CASSSTGLAEEQYF

J: TRBJ1-5
length: 14
D: .
V: TRBV27
size: .
DNA: TGTGCCAGCAGTTTAATTTCATCCTCGTGGCCCCAGCATTTT
CDR3: CASSLISSSWPQHF

J: TRBJ1-1
length: 14
D: .
V: TRBV27
size: .
DNA: TGTGCCAGCAGCCTCAGGTCCATGAACACTGAAGCTTTCTTT
CDR3: CASSLRSMNTEAFF

J: TRBJ2-7
length: 15
D: TRBD2
V: TRBV6-6
size: .
DNA: TGTGCCAGCATTTCAACTAGCGGGAAAGGTTACGAGCAGTACTTC
CDR3: CASISTSGKGYEQYF

J: TRBJ1-1
length: 11
D: .
V: TRBV29-1
size: .
DNA: TGCAGCAGCCAGGGCGGCACTGAAGCTTTCTTT
CDR3: CSSQGGTEAFF

J: TRBJ2-6
length: 15
D: TRBD1
V: TRBV20-1
size: .
DNA: TGCAGTGCGCGGGACAGGGGGCTAGGGGCCAACGTCCTGACTTTC
CDR3: CSARDRGLGANVLTF

J: TRBJ2-7
length: 18
D: TRBD1
V: TRBV7-2
size: .
DNA: TGTGCCAGCAGCTTAGATCCCCCAGCCCAGCAGGGGGAACGCGAGCAGTACTTC
CDR3: CASSLDPPAQQGEREQYF

J: TRBJ2-1
length: 13
D: .
V: TRBV3-1
size: .
DNA: TGTGCCAGCAGCCAAGATTACAACAATGAGCAGTTCTTC
CDR3: CASSQDYNNEQFF

J: TRBJ2-1
length: 12
D: .
V: TRBV7-2
size: .
DNA: TGTGCCAGCAGCTTGAGGGTCTATGAGCAGTTCTTC
CDR3: CASSLRVYEQFF

J: TRBJ2-1
length: 13
D: TRBD1
V: TRBV6-6
size: .
DNA: TGTGCCAGCAGTTGGGACAGGGACAATGAGCAGTTCTTC
CDR3: CASSWDRDNEQFF

J: TRBJ1-1
length: 13
D: TRBD1
V: TRBV28
size: once
DNA: TGTGCCATCGACAGGGGCTTGAACACTGAAGCTTTCTTT
CDR3: CAIDRGLNTEAFF

J: TRBJ1-1
length: 14
D: .
V: TRBV4-2
size: .
DNA: TGTGCCAGCAGCCAGAGGACAGCGAACACTGAAGCTTTCTTT
CDR3: CASSQRTANTEAFF

J: TRBJ2-3
length: 18
D: TRBD2
V: TRBV3-1
size: once
DNA: TGTGCCAGCACCCCAGCGACGGGACTAGAGGGGGACGTTGAGACGCAGTATTTT
CDR3: CASTPATGLEGDVETQYF

J: TRBJ1-5
length: 13
D: .
V: TRBV15
size: once
DNA: TGTGCCACCAGCGAGCAGTCCAATCAGCCCCAGCATTTT
CDR3: CATSEQSNQPQHF

J: TRBJ2-7
length: 13
D: .
V: TRBV12-3/TRBV12-4
size: few
DNA: TGTGCCAGCAGTCAGACAGGCCCCTACGAGCAGTACTTC
CDR3: CASSQTGPYEQYF

J: TRBJ1-2
length: 11
D: .
V: TRBV5-6
size: .
DNA: TGTGCCAGCAGCTTCATTAATGGCTACACCTTC
CDR3: CASSFINGYTF

J: TRBJ1-2
length: 12
D: .
V: TRBV19
size: .
DNA: TGTGCCAGTAGCCCGGACAACTATGGCTACACCTTC
CDR3: CASSPDNYGYTF

J: TRBJ2-7
length: 15
D: TRBD1
V: TRBV4-3
size: .
DNA: TGCGCCAGCAGCCAAACCCGGGACAGGGTACACGAGCAGTACTTC
CDR3: CASSQTRDRVHEQYF

J: TRBJ1-6
length: 12
D: .
V: TRBV19
size: .
DNA: TGTGCCAGTGGTACAGGGTATTCACCCCTCCACTTT
CDR3: CASGTGYSPLHF

J: TRBJ2-7
length: 12
D: .
V: TRBV30
size: .
DNA: TGTGCCTGGAGTGTCGGGTCCTACGAGCAGTACTTC
CDR3: CAWSVGSYEQYF

J: TRBJ2-7
length: 14
D: .
V: TRBV5-1
size: .
DNA: TGCGCCAGCAGAGCCCCCGACAACTCCTACGAGCAGTACTTC
CDR3: CASRAPDNSYEQYF

J: TRBJ2-2
length: 18
D: TRBD2
V: TRBV14
size: .
DNA: TGTGCCAGCAGCCAAGATCTTGAGCGGGAGGCCTACACCGGGGAGCTGTTTTTT
CDR3: CASSQDLEREAYTGELFF